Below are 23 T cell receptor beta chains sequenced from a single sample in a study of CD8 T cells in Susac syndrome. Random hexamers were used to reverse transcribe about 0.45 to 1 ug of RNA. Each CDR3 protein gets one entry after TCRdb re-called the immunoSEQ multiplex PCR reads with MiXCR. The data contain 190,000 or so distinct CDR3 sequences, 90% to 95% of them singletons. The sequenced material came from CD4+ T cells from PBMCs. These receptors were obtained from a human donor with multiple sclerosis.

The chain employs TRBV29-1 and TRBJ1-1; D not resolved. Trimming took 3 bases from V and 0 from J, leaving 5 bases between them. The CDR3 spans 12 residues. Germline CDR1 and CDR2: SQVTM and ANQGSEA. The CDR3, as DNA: TGCAGCGTTGACATTATGAACACTGAAGCTTTCTTT. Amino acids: CSVDIMNTEAFF.

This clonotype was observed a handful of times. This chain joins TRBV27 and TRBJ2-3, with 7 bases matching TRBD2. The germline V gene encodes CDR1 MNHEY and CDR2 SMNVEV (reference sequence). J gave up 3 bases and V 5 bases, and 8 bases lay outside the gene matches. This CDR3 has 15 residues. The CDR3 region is CASSPLAGVTDTQYF. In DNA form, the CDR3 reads TGTGCCAGCAGTCCCCTTGCGGGGGTGACAGATACGCAGTATTTT.

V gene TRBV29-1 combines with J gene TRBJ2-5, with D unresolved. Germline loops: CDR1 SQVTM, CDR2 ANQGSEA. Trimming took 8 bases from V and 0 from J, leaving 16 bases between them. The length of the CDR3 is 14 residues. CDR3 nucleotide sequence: TGCAGCCCCTCCCAGTACGGGTACCAAGAGACCCAGTACTTC. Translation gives CSPSQYGYQETQYF. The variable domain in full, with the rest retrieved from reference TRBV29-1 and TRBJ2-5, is SAVISQKPSRDICQRGTSLTIQCQVDSQVTMMFWYRQQPGQSLTLIATANQGSEATYESGFVIDKFPISRPNLTFSTLTVSNMSPEDSSIYLCSPSQYGYQETQYFGPGTRLLVL.

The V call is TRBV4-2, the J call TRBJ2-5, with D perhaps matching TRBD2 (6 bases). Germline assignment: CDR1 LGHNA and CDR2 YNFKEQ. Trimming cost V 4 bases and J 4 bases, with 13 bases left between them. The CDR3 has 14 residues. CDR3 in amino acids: CASSRGLAGETQYF. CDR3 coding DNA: TGTGCCAGCAGCCGGGGACTGGCGGGAGAGACCCAGTACTTC.

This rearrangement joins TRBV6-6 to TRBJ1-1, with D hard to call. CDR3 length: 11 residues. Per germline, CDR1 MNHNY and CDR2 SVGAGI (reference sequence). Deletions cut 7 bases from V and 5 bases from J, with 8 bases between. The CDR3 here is CASTSGTEAFF. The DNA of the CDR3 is TGTGCCAGCACCTCGGGGACTGAAGCTTTCTTT.

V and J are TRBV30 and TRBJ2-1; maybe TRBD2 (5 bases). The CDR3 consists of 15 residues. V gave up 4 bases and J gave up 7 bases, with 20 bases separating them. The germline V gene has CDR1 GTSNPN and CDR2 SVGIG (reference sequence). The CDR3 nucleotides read TGTGCCTGGAATCGGGCTAGCCGTGGGTCTAATGAGCAGTTCTTC. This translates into CAWNRASRGSNEQFF.

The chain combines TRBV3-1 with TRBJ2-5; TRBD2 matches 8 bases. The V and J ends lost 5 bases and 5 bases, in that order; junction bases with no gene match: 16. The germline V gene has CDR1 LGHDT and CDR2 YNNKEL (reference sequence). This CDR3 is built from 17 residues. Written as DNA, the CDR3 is TGTGCCAGCAGCTCAGGGGCCTTCAGCGGGAGAGGGGAGACCCAGTACTTC. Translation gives CASSSGAFSGRGETQYF.

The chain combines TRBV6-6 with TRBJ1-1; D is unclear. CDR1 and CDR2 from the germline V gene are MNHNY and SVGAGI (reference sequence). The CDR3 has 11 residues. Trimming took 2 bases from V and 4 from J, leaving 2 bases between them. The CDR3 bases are TGTGCCAGCAGTTACCCCACTGAAGCTTTCTTT. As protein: CASSYPTEAFF.

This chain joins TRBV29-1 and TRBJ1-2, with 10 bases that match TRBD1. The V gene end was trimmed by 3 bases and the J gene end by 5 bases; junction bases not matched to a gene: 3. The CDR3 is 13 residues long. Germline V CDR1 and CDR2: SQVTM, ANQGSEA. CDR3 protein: CSVEGQGPYGYTF. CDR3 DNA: TGCAGCGTTGAGGGACAGGGGCCGTATGGCTACACCTTC.

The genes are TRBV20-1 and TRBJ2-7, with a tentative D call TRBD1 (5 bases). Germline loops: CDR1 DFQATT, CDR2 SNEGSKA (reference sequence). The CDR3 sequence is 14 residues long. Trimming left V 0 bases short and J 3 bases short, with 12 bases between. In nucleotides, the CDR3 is TGCAGTGCTAGAGACAGGGTGAAAGACTACGAGCAGTACTTC. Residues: CSARDRVKDYEQYF.

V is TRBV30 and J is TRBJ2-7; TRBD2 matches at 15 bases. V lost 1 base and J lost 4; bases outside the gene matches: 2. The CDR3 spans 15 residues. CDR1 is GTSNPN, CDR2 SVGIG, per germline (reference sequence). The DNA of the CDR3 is TGTGCCTGGAGTGCCGGGACTAGCGGGAGGTACGAGCAGTACTTC. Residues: CAWSAGTSGRYEQYF. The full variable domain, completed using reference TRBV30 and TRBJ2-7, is SQTIHQWPATLVQPVGSPLSLECTVEGTSNPNLYWYRQAAGRGLQLLFYSVGIGQISSEVPQNLSASRPQDRQFILSSKKLLLSDSGFYLCAWSAGTSGRYEQYFGPGTRLTVT.

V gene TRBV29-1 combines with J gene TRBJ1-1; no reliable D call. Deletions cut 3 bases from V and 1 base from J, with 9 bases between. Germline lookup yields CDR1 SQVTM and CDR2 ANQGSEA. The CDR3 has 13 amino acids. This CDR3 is CSVDEQRNTEAFF. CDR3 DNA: TGCAGCGTTGATGAACAGAGGAACACTGAAGCTTTCTTT.

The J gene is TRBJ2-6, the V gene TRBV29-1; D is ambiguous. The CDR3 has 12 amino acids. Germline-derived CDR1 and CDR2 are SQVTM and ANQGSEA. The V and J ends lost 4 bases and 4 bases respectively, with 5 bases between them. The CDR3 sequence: CSVGGGANVLTF. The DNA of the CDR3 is TGCAGCGTTGGAGGAGGGGCCAACGTCCTGACTTTC.

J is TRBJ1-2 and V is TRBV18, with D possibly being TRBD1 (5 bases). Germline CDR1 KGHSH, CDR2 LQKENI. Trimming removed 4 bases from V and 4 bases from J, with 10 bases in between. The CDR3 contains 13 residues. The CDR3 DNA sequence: TGTGCCAGCTCACGGGGACCACGCTATGGCTACACCTTC. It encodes CASSRGPRYGYTF.

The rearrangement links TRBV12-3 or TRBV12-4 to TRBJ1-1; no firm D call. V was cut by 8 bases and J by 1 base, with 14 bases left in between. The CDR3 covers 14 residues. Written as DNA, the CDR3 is TGTGCCAGCTGCCCCCGGTGGGGGAACACTGAAGCTTTCTTT. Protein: CASCPRWGNTEAFF.

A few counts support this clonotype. The CDR3 DNA reads as TGTGCCAGCAGCCCCGGACAAGTGAACACTGAAGCTTTCTTT. Translation: CASSPGQVNTEAFF. The chain links TRBV7-9 to TRBJ1-1; weak D call: TRBD1 (5 bases). V was pared by 5 bases and J by 0 bases, with 10 bases between. CDR3 size: 14 residues. Looked up from germline, CDR1 is SEHNR and CDR2 is FQNEAQ (reference sequence).

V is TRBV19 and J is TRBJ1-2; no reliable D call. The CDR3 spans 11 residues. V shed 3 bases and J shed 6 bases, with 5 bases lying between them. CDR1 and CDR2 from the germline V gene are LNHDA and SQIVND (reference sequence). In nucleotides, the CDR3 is TGTGCCAGTAGTATTGATCATGGCTACACCTTC. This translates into CASSIDHGYTF.

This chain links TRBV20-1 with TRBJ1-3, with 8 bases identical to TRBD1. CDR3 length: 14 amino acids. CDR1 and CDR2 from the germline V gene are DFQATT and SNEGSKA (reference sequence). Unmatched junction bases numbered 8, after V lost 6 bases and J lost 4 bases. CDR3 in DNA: TGCAGTGCCAGTACAGGGGGAGGAGGAAACACCATATATTTT. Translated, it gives CSASTGGGGNTIYF.

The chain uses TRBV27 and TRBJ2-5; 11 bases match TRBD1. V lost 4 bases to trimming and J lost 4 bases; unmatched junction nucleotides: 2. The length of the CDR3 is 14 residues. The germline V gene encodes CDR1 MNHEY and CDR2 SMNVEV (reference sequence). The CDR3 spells CASSSGQGGETQYF. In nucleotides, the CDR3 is TGTGCCAGCAGTTCGGGACAGGGGGGAGAGACCCAGTACTTC.

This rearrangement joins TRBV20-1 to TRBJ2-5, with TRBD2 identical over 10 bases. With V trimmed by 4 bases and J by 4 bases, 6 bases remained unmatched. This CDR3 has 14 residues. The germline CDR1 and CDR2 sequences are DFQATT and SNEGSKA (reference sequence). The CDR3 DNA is TGCAGTGCTATCTCAGCGGGGGGGCTAGAGACCCAGTACTTC. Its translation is CSAISAGGLETQYF.

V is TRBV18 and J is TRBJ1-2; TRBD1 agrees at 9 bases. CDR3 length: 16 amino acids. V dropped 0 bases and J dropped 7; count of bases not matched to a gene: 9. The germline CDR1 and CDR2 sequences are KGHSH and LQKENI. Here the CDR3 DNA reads TGTGCCAGCTCACCACCAGCGGGACAGGGCCGCCCTGGCTACACCTTC. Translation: CASSPPAGQGRPGYTF.

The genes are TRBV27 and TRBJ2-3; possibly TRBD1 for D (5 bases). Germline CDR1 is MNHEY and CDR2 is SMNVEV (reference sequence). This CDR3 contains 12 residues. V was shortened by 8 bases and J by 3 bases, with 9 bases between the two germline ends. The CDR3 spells CASGHSTDTQYF. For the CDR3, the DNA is TGTGCCAGCGGACATTCTACAGATACGCAGTATTTT.

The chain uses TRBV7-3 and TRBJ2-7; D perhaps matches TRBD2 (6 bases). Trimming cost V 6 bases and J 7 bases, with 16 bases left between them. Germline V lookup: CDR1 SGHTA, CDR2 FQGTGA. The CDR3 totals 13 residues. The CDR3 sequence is CASSLGSGGEQYF. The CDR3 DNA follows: TGTGCCAGCAGTCTAGGGTCCGGGGGAGAGCAGTACTTC.